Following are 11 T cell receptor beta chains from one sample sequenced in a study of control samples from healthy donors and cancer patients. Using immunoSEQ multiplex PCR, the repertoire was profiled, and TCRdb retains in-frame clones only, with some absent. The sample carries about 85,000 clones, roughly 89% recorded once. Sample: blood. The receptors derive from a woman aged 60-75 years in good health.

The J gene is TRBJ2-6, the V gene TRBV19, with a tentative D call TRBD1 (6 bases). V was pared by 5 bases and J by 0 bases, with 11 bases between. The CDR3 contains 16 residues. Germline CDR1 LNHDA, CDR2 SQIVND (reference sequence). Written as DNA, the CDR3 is TGTGCCAGTAGTGGACAGAGAATCTCTGGGGCCAACGTCCTGACTTTC. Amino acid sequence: CASSGQRISGANVLTF.

CDR3 residues: CASSVGAGLNTEAFF. The CDR3 DNA follows: TGTGCCAGCAGCGTAGGAGCAGGATTAAACACTGAAGCTTTCTTT. The chain has TRBV9 and TRBJ1-1; no definite D call. With 0 bases removed from V and 2 bases from J, the gap between germline ends came to 11 bases. The CDR3 runs 15 residues. Germline CDR1 SGDLS, CDR2 YYNGEE.

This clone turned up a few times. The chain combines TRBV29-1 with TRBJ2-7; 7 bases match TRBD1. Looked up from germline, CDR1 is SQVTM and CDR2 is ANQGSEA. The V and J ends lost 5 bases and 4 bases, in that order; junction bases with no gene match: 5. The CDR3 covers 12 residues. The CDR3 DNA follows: TGCAGCGTTCGGGACAGTAGATACGAGCAGTACTTC. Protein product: CSVRDSRYEQYF.

CDR3 sequence (DNA): TGTGCCTGGGGCCCGGGGGGTAGCTCGGCAGATACGCAGTATTTT. Amino acids: CAWGPGGSSADTQYF. This rearrangement joins TRBV30 to TRBJ2-3, with 7 bases fitting TRBD2. CDR1 is GTSNPN and CDR2 is SVGIG in the germline V gene (reference sequence). After removal of 5 bases from V and 4 bases from J, the junction contained 12 bases not matched to a gene. CDR3 length: 15 residues.

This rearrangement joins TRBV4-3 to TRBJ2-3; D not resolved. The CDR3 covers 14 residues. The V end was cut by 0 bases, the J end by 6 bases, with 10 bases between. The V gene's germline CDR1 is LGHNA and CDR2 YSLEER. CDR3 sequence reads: CASSQDLGVDTQYF. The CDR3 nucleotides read TGCGCCAGCAGCCAAGATCTTGGAGTGGATACGCAGTATTTT.

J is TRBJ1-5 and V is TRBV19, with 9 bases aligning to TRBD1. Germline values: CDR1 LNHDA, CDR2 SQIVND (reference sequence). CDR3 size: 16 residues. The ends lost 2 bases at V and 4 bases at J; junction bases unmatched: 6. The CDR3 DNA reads TGTGCCAGTAGTATAACACAGGGGGCACTTAATCAGCCCCAGCATTTT. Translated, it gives CASSITQGALNQPQHF.

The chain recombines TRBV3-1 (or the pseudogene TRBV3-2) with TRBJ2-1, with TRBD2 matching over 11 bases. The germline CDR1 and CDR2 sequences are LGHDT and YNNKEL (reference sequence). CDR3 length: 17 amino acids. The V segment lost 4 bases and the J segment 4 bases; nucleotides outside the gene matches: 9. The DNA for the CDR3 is TGTGCCAGCAGCCCCCCCACTAGCGGGAGAAAATACAATGAGCAGTTCTTC. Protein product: CASSPPTSGRKYNEQFF.

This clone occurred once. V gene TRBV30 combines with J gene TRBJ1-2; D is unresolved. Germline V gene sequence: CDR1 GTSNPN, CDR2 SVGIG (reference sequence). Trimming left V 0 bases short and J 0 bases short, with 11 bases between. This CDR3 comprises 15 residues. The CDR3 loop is CAWSVILGANYGYTF. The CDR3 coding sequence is TGTGCCTGGAGTGTAATACTGGGCGCTAACTATGGCTACACCTTC.

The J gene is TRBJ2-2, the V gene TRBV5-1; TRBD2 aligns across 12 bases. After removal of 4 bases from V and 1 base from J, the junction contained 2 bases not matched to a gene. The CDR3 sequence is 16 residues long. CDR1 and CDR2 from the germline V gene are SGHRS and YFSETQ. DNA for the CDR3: TGCGCCAGCAGCCGACTAGCGGGGGTGAACACCGGGGAGCTGTTTTTT. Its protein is CASSRLAGVNTGELFF.

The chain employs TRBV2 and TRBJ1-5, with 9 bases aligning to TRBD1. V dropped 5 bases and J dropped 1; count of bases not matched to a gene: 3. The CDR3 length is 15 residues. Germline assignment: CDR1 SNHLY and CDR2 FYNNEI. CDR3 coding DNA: TGTGCCAGCAGTAGGACAGGGGTCAGCAATCAGCCCCAGCATTTT. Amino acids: CASSRTGVSNQPQHF.

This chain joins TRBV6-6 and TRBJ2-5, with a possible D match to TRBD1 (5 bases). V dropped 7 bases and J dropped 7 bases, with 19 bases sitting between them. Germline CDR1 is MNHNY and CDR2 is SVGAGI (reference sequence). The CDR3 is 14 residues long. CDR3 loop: CASNGHLLQRTQYF. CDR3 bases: TGTGCCAGCAACGGACACTTGCTCCAGCGGACCCAGTACTTC.